Listed below are T cell receptor beta chains from one sample, sequenced in a study of T cells in Graves' hyperthyroidism and ophthalmopathy. One entry per CDR3 protein results from TCRdb running MiXCR on the multiplex PCR reads. This table holds 300,000 to 450,000 distinct CDR3 sequences, about 18% found once. Material: blood. These TCRs come from a woman in her 30s with Graves' hyperthyroidism that later progressed to Graves' ophthalmopathy. The CDR3 runs from the conserved cysteine through the conserved F or W. Fields, in order: CDR3 protein, CDR3 DNA, J gene, clone size, D gene, V gene. A D gene is named only where the DNA matches it firmly. Clone size is stated in some rows and not others, as once, few, many or a class when expanded.

CASSLGTGQYF,TGTGCCAGCAGTCTCGGGACAGGGCAGTATTTT,TRBJ2-3,many,TRBD1,TRBV12-3/TRBV12-4
CASSFYDRTGFDYEQYF,TGTGCCAGCAGTTTTTATGACCGGACAGGGTTTGACTACGAGCAGTACTTC,TRBJ2-7,.,TRBD1,TRBV28
CASSVGGARFWDEQYF,TGTGCCAGCAGCGTAGGGGGGGCGCGCTTCTGGGACGAGCAGTACTTC,TRBJ2-7,.,.,TRBV9
CASSLLGGQKTYEQYF,TGTGCCAGCAGTTTATTGGGGGGACAGAAGACCTACGAGCAGTACTTC,TRBJ2-7,.,.,TRBV27
CASSSVLGAIDTQYF,TGTGCCAGCAGCTCGGTACTGGGGGCGATAGATACGCAGTATTTT,TRBJ2-3,.,.,TRBV5-6
CASSEQFTDTQYF,TGTGCCAGCAGTGAGCAGTTCACAGATACGCAGTATTTT,TRBJ2-3,.,.,TRBV28
CASRGTGGVLDTQYF,TGTGCCAGCAGGGGGACAGGGGGCGTTTTAGATACGCAGTATTTT,TRBJ2-3,many,TRBD1,TRBV2
CASRDRGKREQYF,TGTGCCAGCCGGGACAGGGGAAAACGCGAGCAGTACTTC,TRBJ2-7,many,TRBD1,TRBV28
CASSLRRTDLQETQYF,TGTGCCAGCAGCCTTCGAAGGACAGATTTACAAGAGACCCAGTACTTC,TRBJ2-5,many,.,TRBV14
CASYFGGNYGYTF,TGTGCCAGCTACTTCGGGGGGAACTATGGCTACACCTTC,TRBJ1-2,few,.,TRBV6-1
CASSPTSGGSSYEQYF,TGTGCCAGCAGCCCTACTAGCGGGGGGAGCTCCTACGAGCAGTACTTC,TRBJ2-7,many,TRBD2,TRBV6-1
CASSLTGRGLSSTEAFF,TGTGCCAGCAGCTTGACGGGCAGGGGGCTTTCTAGCACTGAAGCTTTCTTT,TRBJ1-1,.,TRBD1,TRBV7-9
CSARETGTSYHNEQFF,TGCAGTGCTAGAGAAACCGGGACTAGCTACCACAATGAGCAGTTCTTC,TRBJ2-1,many,TRBD2,TRBV20-1
CASKRIQGVGQPQHF,TGTGCCAGCAAACGGATACAGGGGGTTGGGCAGCCCCAGCATTTT,TRBJ1-5,many,TRBD1,TRBV27
CASSAATATNEKLFF,TGTGCCAGCAGTGCGGCGACAGCAACTAATGAAAAACTGTTTTTT,TRBJ1-4,few,.,TRBV25-1
CASSSPGGGRTEAFF,TGCGCCAGCAGCTCCCCGGGGGGGGGAAGGACTGAAGCTTTCTTT,TRBJ1-1,.,.,TRBV5-1
CATSRARKETQYF,TGTGCCACCAGCAGAGCGCGAAAAGAGACCCAGTACTTC,TRBJ2-5,.,.,TRBV15
CASSLPGQGADTQYF,TGTGCCAGCAGTTTACCGGGACAGGGGGCAGATACGCAGTATTTT,TRBJ2-3,many,TRBD1,TRBV6-1
CASSSPDLGTEAFF,TGTGCCAGCAGTTCACCGGACCTGGGTACTGAAGCTTTCTTT,TRBJ1-1,many,.,TRBV27
CSVDASRGDVSYTF,TGCAGCGTTGATGCTTCCCGAGGGGATGTGAGCTACACCTTC,TRBJ1-2,many,.,TRBV29-1
CASSLANSGGVFTF,TGTGCCAGCAGTTTAGCAAACTCGGGGGGGGTTTTCACCTTC,TRBJ1-2,many,.,TRBV12-3/TRBV12-4
CASSGTAYEQYF,TGTGCCAGTAGTGGGACAGCCTACGAGCAGTACTTC,TRBJ2-7,many,TRBD1,TRBV19